This T cell receptor beta chain originates from a study of control samples from healthy donors and cancer patients. Trimming took 8 bases from V and 3 from J, leaving 6 bases between them. The V gene's germline CDR1 is KGHDR and CDR2 SFDVKD. CDR3 size: 12 residues. This table comes from immunoSEQ multiplex PCR, and its TCRdb copy is limited to in-frame clones, with some not included. The sample lists 100,000 to 150,000 clones, more than 85% occurring once. The sequence came from a man aged 50 or older with head and neck cancer. V usage is TRBV24-1 and J usage is TRBJ2-2, with no clear D. The sample taken for sequencing was PBMCs. CDR3 in amino acids: CATMGHTGELFF. CDR3 nucleotides: TGTGCCACCATGGGCCACACCGGGGAGCTGTTTTTT.